The present T cell receptor beta chain was sequenced within a study of tumor-infiltrating lymphocytes in oesophageal squamous cell carcinoma. Trimming stripped 0 bases from V and 0 bases from J, with 12 bases between. The CDR3 has 17 residues. CDR1 and CDR2 (germline): MGHRA, YSYEKL. Using its own MiXCR run on the PCR reads, TCRdb lists one record per CDR3 protein. This table holds about 22,000 distinct CDR3 sequences, over 30% found once. The sequencing input was esophageal tumor tissue. V usage is TRBV4-1 and J usage is TRBJ2-1; D unresolved. This TCR derives from a female donor with esophageal squamous cell carcinoma. The CDR3 here is CASSQERLPGSYNEQFF. The CDR3 DNA reads as TGCGCCAGCAGCCAAGAGCGGCTTCCTGGCTCCTACAATGAGCAGTTCTTC.